A selection of T cell receptor beta chains follows, all from one sample in a study of control samples from healthy donors and cancer patients. TCRdb's copy holds only in-frame clones and misses some; the assay was immunoSEQ multiplex PCR. The repertoire holds around 100,000 clones, with roughly 84% as singletons. The sequenced sample was blood. The receptors stem from a woman aged 45-60 years in good health. CDR3s include the opening cysteine and the closing phenylalanine or tryptophan.

v_call: TRBV27
j_call: TRBJ1-1
cdr3_aa: CASSWQGAGTEAFF

v_call: TRBV18
j_call: TRBJ1-6
cdr3_aa: CASSPPSANSPLHF

v_call: TRBV6-5
j_call: TRBJ2-5
cdr3_aa: CASSYSRTGFRETQYF

v_call: TRBV19
j_call: TRBJ2-3
cdr3_aa: CASSPSTDTQYF

v_call: TRBV4-1
j_call: TRBJ2-2
cdr3_aa: CASSLESALNTGELFF

v_call: TRBV5-1
j_call: TRBJ1-1
cdr3_aa: CASSLAGHTEAFF

v_call: TRBV10-1
j_call: TRBJ2-2
cdr3_aa: CASSGTTNTGELFF

v_call: TRBV5-4
j_call: TRBJ2-3
cdr3_aa: CASSLARQGSTDTQYF

v_call: TRBV19
j_call: TRBJ1-1
cdr3_aa: CASSSGGAKMNTEAFF

v_call: TRBV2
j_call: TRBJ2-2
cdr3_aa: CASTGTSLTGELFF

v_call: TRBV12-3/TRBV12-4
j_call: TRBJ2-3
cdr3_aa: CASSWDRGGQYF

v_call: TRBV5-1
j_call: TRBJ1-1
cdr3_aa: CASSTDQTGAFF

v_call: TRBV29-1
j_call: TRBJ1-2
cdr3_aa: CSVQGQGAIGYTF

v_call: TRBV7-9
j_call: TRBJ2-6
cdr3_aa: CANGEPSGANVLTF

v_call: TRBV4-3
j_call: TRBJ2-3
cdr3_aa: CASSQAITDTQYF

v_call: TRBV2
j_call: TRBJ2-4
cdr3_aa: CATITGTGNIQYF

v_call: TRBV7-2
j_call: TRBJ2-3
cdr3_aa: CASSASRRGVSTDTQYF

v_call: TRBV5-1
j_call: TRBJ1-2
cdr3_aa: CASSIQDYGYTF

v_call: TRBV5-5
j_call: TRBJ2-6
cdr3_aa: CASSKGGFTGANVLTF

v_call: TRBV18
j_call: TRBJ2-7
cdr3_aa: CASSPWVERTHEQYF

v_call: TRBV7-9
j_call: TRBJ2-4
cdr3_aa: CASSFSGQNIQYF

v_call: TRBV9
j_call: TRBJ1-5
cdr3_aa: CASSPGQISNQPQHF

v_call: TRBV19
j_call: TRBJ2-5
cdr3_aa: CASSIGPTRLAQETQYF

v_call: TRBV25-1
j_call: TRBJ2-3
cdr3_aa: CASSEFRASTDTQYF

v_call: TRBV7-9
j_call: TRBJ2-3
cdr3_aa: CASSPARAGNQDTQYF

v_call: TRBV30
j_call: TRBJ1-1
cdr3_aa: CAWSVLSGAGGNTEAFF

v_call: TRBV2
j_call: TRBJ1-5
cdr3_aa: CASSEGGGGNQPQHF

v_call: TRBV13
j_call: TRBJ2-1
cdr3_aa: CASSSLKTWEGGYNEQFF

v_call: TRBV29-1
j_call: TRBJ1-1
cdr3_aa: CSAGGGVNTEAFF

v_call: TRBV5-6
j_call: TRBJ2-3
cdr3_aa: CASSFGGQTDTQYF

v_call: TRBV7-8
j_call: TRBJ2-3
cdr3_aa: CAAPVWDTQYF

v_call: TRBV27
j_call: TRBJ1-2
cdr3_aa: CASSFLSSGNGYTF

v_call: TRBV3-1/TRBV3-2
j_call: TRBJ2-3
cdr3_aa: CASSPQSTDTQYF

v_call: TRBV28
j_call: TRBJ1-1
cdr3_aa: CASSLWNSYQDMNTEAFF

v_call: TRBV19
j_call: TRBJ1-5
cdr3_aa: CASSIGGYQPQHF

v_call: TRBV2
j_call: TRBJ1-1
cdr3_aa: CASRGLNTEAFF

v_call: TRBV27
j_call: TRBJ2-1
cdr3_aa: CASSTPTLWDRGVFNEQFF

v_call: TRBV4-1
j_call: TRBJ1-2
cdr3_aa: CASSQAGTGVDGYTF

v_call: TRBV5-6
j_call: TRBJ2-7
cdr3_aa: CATSRISYEQYF